This T cell receptor beta chain was sequenced in a study of response to subunit inactivated influenza vaccine. V shed 0 bases and J shed 3 bases, with 17 bases lying between them. The CDR3 contains 17 residues. Germline V gene sequence: CDR1 DFQATT, CDR2 SNEGSKA (reference sequence). This clonotype has just a few counts. TCRdb reprocessed the RT-PCR reads with MiXCR, giving one entry per CDR3 protein. The data show 650,000 or so distinct CDR3 sequences, with around 15% seen just once and approximately 7.6% held by the top ten. V is TRBV20-1 and J is TRBJ2-2; D may be TRBD1 or TRBD2 (5 bases each). The specimen comprised PBMCs from blood, sampled roughly 15 days before vaccination. This TCR was sampled from a man aged 50-59 years who received an inactivated influenza vaccine. Here the CDR3 DNA reads TGCAGTGCTAGAGACCCCCGAAGGGGACCAGACACCGGGGAGCTGTTTTTT. Its translation is CSARDPRRGPDTGELFF.